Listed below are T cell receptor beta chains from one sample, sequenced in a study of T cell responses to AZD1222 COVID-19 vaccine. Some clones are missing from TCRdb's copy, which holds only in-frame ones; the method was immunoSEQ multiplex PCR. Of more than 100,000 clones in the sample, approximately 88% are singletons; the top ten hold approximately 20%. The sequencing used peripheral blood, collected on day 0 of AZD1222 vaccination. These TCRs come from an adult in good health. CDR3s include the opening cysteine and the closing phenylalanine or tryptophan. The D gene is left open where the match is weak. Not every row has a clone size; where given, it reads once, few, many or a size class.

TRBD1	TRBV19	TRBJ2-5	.	TGTGCCAGTGGGAGGGTTTCGGGGACAGGGCCAGAGACCCAGTACTTC	CASGRVSGTGPETQYF
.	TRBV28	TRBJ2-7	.	TGTGCCAGCAGGTCCGGGATCGACGAGCAGTACTTC	CASRSGIDEQYF
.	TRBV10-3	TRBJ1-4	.	TGTGCCACCAAGGGTTATCCCGACGGAGCAACTAATGAAAAACTGTTTTTT	CATKGYPDGATNEKLFF
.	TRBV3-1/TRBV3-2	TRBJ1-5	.	TGTGCCAGCAGCCACGGCCAGATTCACACGCAGCCCCAGCATTTT	CASSHGQIHTQPQHF
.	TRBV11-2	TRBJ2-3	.	TGTGCCAGCAGCCCCATGTGGGATACGCAGTATTTT	CASSPMWDTQYF
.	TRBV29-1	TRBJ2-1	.	TGCAGCGGTAAGGACAGTTTGAGCTCCTACAATGAGCAGTTCTTC	CSGKDSLSSYNEQFF
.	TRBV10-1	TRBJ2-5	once	TGCGCCAGCAGTGAGGGGGGTCGGGAGACCCAGTACTTC	CASSEGGRETQYF
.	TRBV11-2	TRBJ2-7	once	TGTGCCAGCAGCTTGGGCAGGTTTTCCTACGAGCAGTACTTC	CASSLGRFSYEQYF
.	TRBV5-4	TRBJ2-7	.	TGTGCCAGCAGCGCCGCTGGGGGGCGGTACGAGCAGTACTTC	CASSAAGGRYEQYF
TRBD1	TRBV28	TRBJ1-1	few	TGTGCCAGCAGAAGACAGGGGGGGGACACTGAAGCTTTCTTT	CASRRQGGDTEAFF
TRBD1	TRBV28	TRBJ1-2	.	TGTGCCAGCAGTTTATCGGGACAGGGCAGCTATGGCTACACCTTC	CASSLSGQGSYGYTF
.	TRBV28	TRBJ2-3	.	TGTGCCAGCACCGAAGGAGGGAGCACAGATACGCAGTATTTT	CASTEGGSTDTQYF
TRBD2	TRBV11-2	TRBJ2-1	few	TGTGCCAGCAGCTTAGATCAGCCGCGTAGCGGGAGGGCTAGGGATGAGCAGTTCTTC	CASSLDQPRSGRARDEQFF
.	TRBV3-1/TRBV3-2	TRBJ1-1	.	TGTGCCAGCAGCTCACTAACAGGGTTGCACACTGAAGCTTTCTTT	CASSSLTGLHTEAFF
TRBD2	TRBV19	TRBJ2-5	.	TGTGCCAGTAGTATAGGGGGACTAACCTCGGAGACCCAGTACTTC	CASSIGGLTSETQYF
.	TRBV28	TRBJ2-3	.	TGTGCCAGCAGTTACGGACGGCTACCAGCCACAGATACGCAGTATTTT	CASSYGRLPATDTQYF
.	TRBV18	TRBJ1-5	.	TGTGCCAGCTCACCAGGGACTCAGCCCCAGCATTTT	CASSPGTQPQHF